These T cell receptor beta chains were read from a single sample in a study of T cell repertoires in cytomegalovirus infection. For these TCRs, the target antigens are not known. TCRdb processed the reads anew with MiXCR; each CDR3 protein has one entry. The sample has about 770,000 distinct CDR3 sequences, 25% to 30% seen once. The material sequenced was cultured CD8+ T cells from PBMCs, taken from culture after CMV antigen stimulation. All receptors derive from a human donor in good health (CMV status not recorded). Some clones in this sample may be carry-over from other donors' samples. The conserved cysteine and the conserved F or W are not part of the CDR3 here. Fields, in order: V gene, J gene, clone size, CDR3 protein. Not every row has a clone size; where given, it reads once, few, many or a size class.

TRBV7-7,TRBJ2-1,-,ASSLGVQNEQF
TRBV6-6,TRBJ1-2,-,ASSYSTSTWDNYGYT
TRBV13,TRBJ2-1,few,ASSPQGSKQF
TRBV18,TRBJ2-1,-,ASSPDRDLSNEQF
TRBV9,TRBJ1-1,-,ASSSSGEAF
TRBV2,TRBJ1-4,-,ASSATGKKLF
TRBV4-1,TRBJ2-2,-,ASTKGAGELF
TRBV6-5,TRBJ2-2,few,ASTSSGGVNTGELF
TRBV2,TRBJ2-1,-,ASRGREQF
TRBV7-6,TRBJ1-1,-,ASNGGNTEAF
TRBV11-2,TRBJ1-2,few,ASSLSGMNYGYT
TRBV14,TRBJ2-4,-,ASSLKNRVRGKNIQY
TRBV6-2/TRBV6-3,TRBJ2-1,-,ASSYAGDPFNEQF
TRBV15,TRBJ2-1,-,ATSLRRQGGNEQF
TRBV7-2,TRBJ2-3,large,ASSLSYRETDTQY
TRBV5-1,TRBJ1-1,few,ASSPRDLDEAF
TRBV28,TRBJ1-6,-,ASSWGTKTPLH